This TCR beta chain is from a study of T cells in Graves' hyperthyroidism and ophthalmopathy. V trimming: 0 bases; J trimming: 11 bases; junction bases outside the gene matches: 7. Germline V gene data show CDR1 as SGHRS and CDR2 as YFSETQ. The CDR3 has 14 residues. This clonotype was counted between two and nine times. Amplification of TCR beta CDR3 regions used RNA as the template. The TCR CDR3 first-round RT-PCR relied on the HTBI primer set. In TCRdb, the multiplex PCR reads were re-called with MiXCR into one record per CDR3 protein. The table lists about 300,000 distinct CDR3 sequences, roughly 18% of them singletons.

The sequencing sample was made of blood. The TCR originated in a man aged 50-59 years with Graves' ophthalmopathy. V is TRBV5-1 and J is TRBJ1-4; TRBD1 matches at 7 bases. Here the CDR3 reads CASSLGDRLGKLFF. The CDR3 DNA reads TGCGCCAGCAGCTTGGGGGACAGATTGGGGAAACTGTTTTTT.